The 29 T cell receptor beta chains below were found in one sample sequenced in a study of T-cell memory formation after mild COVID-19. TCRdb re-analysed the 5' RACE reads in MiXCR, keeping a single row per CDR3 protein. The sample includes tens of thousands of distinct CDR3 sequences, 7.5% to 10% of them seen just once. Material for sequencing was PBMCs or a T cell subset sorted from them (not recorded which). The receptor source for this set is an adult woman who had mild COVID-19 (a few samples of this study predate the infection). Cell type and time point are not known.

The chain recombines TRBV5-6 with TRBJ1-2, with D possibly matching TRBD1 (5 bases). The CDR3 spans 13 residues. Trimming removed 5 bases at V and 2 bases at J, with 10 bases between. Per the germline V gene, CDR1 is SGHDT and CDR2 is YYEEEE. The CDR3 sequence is CASRWGRNYGYTF. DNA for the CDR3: TGTGCCAGCAGATGGGGACGGAACTATGGCTACACCTTC.

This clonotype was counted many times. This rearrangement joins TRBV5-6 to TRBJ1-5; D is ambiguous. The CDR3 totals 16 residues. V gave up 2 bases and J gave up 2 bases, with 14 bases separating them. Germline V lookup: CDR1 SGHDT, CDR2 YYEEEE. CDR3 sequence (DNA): TGTGCCAGCAGCTTACGCCCAGAGTACGGCAATCAGCCCCAGCATTTT. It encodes CASSLRPEYGNQPQHF.

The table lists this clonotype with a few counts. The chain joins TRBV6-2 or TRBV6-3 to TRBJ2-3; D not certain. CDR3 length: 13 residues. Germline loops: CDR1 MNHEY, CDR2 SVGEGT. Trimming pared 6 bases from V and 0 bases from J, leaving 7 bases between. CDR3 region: CASRPISTDTQYF. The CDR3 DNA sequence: TGTGCCAGCAGGCCCATCAGCACAGATACGCAGTATTTT.

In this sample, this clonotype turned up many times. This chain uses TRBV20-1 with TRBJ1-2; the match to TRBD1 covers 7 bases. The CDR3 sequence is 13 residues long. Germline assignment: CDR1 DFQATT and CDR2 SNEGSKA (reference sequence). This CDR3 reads CSAEGGIGYGYTF. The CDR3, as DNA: TGCAGCGCGGAAGGGGGCATCGGCTATGGCTACACCTTC.

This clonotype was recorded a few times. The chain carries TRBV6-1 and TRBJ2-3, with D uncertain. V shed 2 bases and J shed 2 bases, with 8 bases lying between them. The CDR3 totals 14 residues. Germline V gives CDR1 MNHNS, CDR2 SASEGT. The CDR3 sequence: CASSEMPDTDTQYF. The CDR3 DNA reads TGTGCCAGCAGTGAAATGCCTGACACAGATACGCAGTATTTT.

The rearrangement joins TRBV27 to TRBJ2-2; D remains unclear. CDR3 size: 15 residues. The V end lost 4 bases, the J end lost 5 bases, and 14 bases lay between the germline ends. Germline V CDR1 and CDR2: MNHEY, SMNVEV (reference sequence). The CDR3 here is CASSWAPAVTGELFF. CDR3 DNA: TGTGCCAGCAGTTGGGCACCCGCAGTAACCGGGGAGCTGTTTTTT.

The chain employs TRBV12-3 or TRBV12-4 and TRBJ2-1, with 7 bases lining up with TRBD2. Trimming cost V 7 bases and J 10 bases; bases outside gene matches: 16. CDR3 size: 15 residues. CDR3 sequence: CASTLGLSGAEEQFF. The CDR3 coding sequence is TGTGCCAGCACCTTAGGACTAAGCGGGGCGGAGGAGCAGTTCTTC.

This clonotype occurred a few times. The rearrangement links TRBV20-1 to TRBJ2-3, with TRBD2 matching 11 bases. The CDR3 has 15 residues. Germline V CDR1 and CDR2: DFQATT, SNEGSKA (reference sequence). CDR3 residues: CREQGLAEITDTQYF. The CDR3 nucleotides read TGCAGAGAACAGGGACTAGCGGAGATAACAGATACGCAGTATTTT.

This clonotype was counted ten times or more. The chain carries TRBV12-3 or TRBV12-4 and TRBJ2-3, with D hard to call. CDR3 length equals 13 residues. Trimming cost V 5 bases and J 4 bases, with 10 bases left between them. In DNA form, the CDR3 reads TGTGCCAGCAGTCCCAGTGGGGCAGATACGCAGTATTTT. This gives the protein CASSPSGADTQYF.

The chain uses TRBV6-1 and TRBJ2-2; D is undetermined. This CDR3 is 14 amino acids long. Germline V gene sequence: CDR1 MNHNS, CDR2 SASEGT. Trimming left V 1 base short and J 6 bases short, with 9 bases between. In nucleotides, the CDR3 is TGTGCCAGCAGTGAAGATCAATGGGCCGGGGAGCTGTTTTTT. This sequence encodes CASSEDQWAGELFF.

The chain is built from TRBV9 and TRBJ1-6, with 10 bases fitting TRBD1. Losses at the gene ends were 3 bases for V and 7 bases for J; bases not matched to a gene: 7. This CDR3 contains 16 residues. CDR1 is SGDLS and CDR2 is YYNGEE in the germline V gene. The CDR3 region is CASSGMGQGRNSPLHF. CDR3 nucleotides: TGTGCCAGCAGCGGTATGGGACAGGGGAGGAATTCACCCCTCCACTTT.

The chain's CDR3 is CASSVNAGPAGSPLHF. The CDR3 coding sequence is TGTGCCAGCAGCGTAAACGCAGGCCCGGCAGGGTCACCCCTCCACTTT. This rearrangement joins TRBV9 to TRBJ1-6; D possibly corresponds to TRBD1 (5 bases). Looked up from germline, CDR1 is SGDLS and CDR2 is YYNGEE. CDR3 length: 16 residues. Trimming removed 1 base from V and 10 bases from J, with 18 bases in between.

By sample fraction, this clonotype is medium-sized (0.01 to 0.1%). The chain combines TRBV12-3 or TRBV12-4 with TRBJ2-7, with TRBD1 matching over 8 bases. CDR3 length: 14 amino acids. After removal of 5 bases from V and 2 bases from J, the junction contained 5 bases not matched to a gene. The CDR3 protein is CASSAGQGAYEQYF. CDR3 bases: TGTGCCAGCAGTGCCGGACAGGGCGCCTACGAGCAGTACTTC.

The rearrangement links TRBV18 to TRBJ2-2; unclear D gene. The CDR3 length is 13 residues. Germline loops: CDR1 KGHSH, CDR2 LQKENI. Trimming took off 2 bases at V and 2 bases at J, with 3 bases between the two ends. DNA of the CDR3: TGTGCCAGCTCACCAGCTAACACCGGGGAGCTGTTTTTT. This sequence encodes CASSPANTGELFF.

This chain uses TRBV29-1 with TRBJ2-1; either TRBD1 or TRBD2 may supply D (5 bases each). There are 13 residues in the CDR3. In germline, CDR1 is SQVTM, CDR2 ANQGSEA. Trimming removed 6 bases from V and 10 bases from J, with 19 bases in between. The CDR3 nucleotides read TGCAGCGTCGCGGACACGCCCTGGGGGGAGCAGTTCTTC. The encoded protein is CSVADTPWGEQFF.

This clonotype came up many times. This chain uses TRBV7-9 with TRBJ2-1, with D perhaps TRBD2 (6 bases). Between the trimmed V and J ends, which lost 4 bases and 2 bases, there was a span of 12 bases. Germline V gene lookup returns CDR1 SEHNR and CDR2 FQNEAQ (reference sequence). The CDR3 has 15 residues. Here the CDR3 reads CASSWSSGTYNEQFF. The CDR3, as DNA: TGTGCCAGCAGCTGGAGTAGCGGCACCTACAATGAGCAGTTCTTC.

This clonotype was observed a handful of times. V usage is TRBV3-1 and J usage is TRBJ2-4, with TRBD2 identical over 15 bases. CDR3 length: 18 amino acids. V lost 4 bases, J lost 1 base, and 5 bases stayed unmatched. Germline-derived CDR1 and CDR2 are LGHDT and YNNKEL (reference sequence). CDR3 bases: TGTGCCAGCAGCCGAGGGACTAGCGGGGGGACGGCCAAAAACATTCAGTACTTC. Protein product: CASSRGTSGGTAKNIQYF.

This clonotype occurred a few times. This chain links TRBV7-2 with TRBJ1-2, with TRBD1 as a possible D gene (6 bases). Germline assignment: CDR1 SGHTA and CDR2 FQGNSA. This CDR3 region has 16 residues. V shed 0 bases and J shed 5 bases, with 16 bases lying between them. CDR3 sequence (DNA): TGTGCCAGCAGCTTAGCCGGGGGGGCCGACCGATATGGCTACACCTTC. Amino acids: CASSLAGGADRYGYTF.

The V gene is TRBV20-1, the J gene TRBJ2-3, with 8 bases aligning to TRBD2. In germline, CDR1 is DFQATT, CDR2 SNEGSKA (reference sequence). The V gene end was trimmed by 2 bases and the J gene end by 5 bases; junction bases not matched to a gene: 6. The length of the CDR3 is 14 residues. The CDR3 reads CSARKAGEVDTQYF. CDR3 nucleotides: TGCAGTGCTAGAAAAGCGGGGGAGGTAGATACGCAGTATTTT.

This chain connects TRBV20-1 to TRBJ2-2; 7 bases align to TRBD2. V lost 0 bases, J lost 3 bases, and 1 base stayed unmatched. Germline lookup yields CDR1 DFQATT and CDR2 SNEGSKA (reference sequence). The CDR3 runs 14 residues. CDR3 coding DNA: TGCAGTGCTAGAGAGGGGGGGGACACCGGGGAGCTGTTTTTT. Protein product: CSAREGGDTGELFF.

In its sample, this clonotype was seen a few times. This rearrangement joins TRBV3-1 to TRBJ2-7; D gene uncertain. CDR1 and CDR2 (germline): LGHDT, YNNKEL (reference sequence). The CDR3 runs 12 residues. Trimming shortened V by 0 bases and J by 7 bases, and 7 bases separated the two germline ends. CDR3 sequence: CASSQEWREQYF. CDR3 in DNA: TGTGCCAGCAGCCAAGAATGGCGGGAGCAGTACTTC.

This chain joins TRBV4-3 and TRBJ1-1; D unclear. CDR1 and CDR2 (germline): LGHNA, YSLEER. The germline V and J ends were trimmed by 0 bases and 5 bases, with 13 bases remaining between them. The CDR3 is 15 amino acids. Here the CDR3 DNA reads TGCGCCAGCAGCCAAGATTATGTGGGGAGGACTGAAGCTTTCTTT. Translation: CASSQDYVGRTEAFF.

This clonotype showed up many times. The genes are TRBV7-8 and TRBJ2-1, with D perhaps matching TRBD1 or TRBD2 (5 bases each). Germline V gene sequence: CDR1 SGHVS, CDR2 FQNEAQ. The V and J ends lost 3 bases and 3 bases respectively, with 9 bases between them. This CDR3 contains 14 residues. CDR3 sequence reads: CASSFRDRYNEQFF. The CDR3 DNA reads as TGTGCCAGCAGCTTTAGGGACCGCTACAATGAGCAGTTCTTC.

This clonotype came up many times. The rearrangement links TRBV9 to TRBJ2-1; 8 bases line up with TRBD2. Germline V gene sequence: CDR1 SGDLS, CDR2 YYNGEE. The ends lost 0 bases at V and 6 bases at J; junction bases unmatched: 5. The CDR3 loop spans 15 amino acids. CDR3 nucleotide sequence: TGTGCCAGCAGCGTAGGGGGACTAGGGCTCAATGAGCAGTTCTTC. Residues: CASSVGGLGLNEQFF.

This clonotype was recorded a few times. CDR3 DNA sequence: TGTGCCAGCAGCCTAAGTCGGGGGGTCGAGCAGTACTTC. It specifies CASSLSRGVEQYF. V usage is TRBV3-1 and J usage is TRBJ2-7, with 7 bases lining up with TRBD2. The junction had 6 bases not matched to a gene; V was cut back by 4 bases and J by 6 bases. The CDR3 extends over 13 amino acids. Germline CDR1 LGHDT, CDR2 YNNKEL (reference sequence).

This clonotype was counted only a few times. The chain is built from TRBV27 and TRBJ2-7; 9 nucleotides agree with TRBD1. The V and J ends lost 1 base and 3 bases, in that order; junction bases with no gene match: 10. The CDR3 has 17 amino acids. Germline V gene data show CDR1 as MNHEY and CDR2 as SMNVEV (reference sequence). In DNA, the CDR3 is TGTGCCAGCAGTTTATTCGGTTGGGACAGGGTGAACTACGAGCAGTACTTC. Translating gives CASSLFGWDRVNYEQYF.

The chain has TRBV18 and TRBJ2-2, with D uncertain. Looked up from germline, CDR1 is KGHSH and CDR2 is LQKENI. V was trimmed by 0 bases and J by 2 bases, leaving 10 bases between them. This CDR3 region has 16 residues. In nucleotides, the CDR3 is TGTGCCAGCTCACCACCCTTGAGCGTTAACACCGGGGAGCTGTTTTTT. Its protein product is CASSPPLSVNTGELFF.

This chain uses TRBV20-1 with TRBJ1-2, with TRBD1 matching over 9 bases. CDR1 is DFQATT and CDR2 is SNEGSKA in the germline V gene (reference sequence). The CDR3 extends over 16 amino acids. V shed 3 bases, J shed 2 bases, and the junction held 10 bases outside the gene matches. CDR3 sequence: CSASPAEGQGNYGYTF. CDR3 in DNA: TGCAGTGCTAGTCCCGCGGAGGGACAGGGAAACTATGGCTACACCTTC.

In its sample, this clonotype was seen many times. The CDR3 coding sequence is TGCGCCAGCAGCTTGAGTGGGAGCGGGGCCCGTAGCTCCTACAATGAGCAGTTCTTC. This sequence encodes CASSLSGSGARSSYNEQFF. This chain uses TRBV5-1 with TRBJ2-1, with 7 positions matching TRBD2. Germline lookup yields CDR1 SGHRS and CDR2 YFSETQ. CDR3 size: 19 residues. With 1 base clipped from V and 0 bases from J, the junction kept 13 bases outside the gene matches.